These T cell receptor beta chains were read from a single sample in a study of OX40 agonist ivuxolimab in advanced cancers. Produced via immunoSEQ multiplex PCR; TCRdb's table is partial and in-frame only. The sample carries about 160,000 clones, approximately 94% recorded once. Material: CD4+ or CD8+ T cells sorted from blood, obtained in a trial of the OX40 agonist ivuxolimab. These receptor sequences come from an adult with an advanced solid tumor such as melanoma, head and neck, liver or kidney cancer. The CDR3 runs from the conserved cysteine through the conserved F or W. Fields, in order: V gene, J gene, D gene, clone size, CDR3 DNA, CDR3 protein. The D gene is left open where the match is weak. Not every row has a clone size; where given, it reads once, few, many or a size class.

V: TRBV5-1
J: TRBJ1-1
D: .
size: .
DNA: TGCGCCAGCGCGGATGTTTCCGATCGGGGCAGCAACACTGAAGCTTTCTTT
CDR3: CASADVSDRGSNTEAFF

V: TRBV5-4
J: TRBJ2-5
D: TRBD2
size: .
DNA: TGTGCCAGCAGCCTAGCGGGAGGGGGTGAGACCCAGTACTTC
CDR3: CASSLAGGGETQYF

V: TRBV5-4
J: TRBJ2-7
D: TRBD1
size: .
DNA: TGTGCCAGCAGCTTGGAGATTGGGGACAGGGGCTACGAGCAGTACTTC
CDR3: CASSLEIGDRGYEQYF

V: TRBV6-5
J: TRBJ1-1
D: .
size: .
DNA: TGTGCCAGCAGCCGGGACCCGACAGGTTACACTGAAGCTTTCTTT
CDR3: CASSRDPTGYTEAFF

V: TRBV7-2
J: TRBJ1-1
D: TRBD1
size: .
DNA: TGTGCCAGCAGCCTACAGGGGGCGCGGGTGGGCACTGAAGCTTTCTTT
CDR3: CASSLQGARVGTEAFF

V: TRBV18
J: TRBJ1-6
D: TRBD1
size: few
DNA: TGTGCCAGCTCTCGTTCTACATGGACAGGGGGTGGCAATTCACCCCTCCACTTT
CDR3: CASSRSTWTGGGNSPLHF

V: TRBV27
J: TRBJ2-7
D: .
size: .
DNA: TGTGCCAGCAGTTTTAGTGGGACCTCTGGAACGAACGAGCAGTACTTC
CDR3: CASSFSGTSGTNEQYF

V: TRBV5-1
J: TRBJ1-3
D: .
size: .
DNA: TGCGCCAGCAGCTTGGAGCCGAGCTCTGGAAACACCATATATTTT
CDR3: CASSLEPSSGNTIYF

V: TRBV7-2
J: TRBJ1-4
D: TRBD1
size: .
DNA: TGTGCCAGCAGCTGGGGACAGGGGTTAACTAATGAAAAACTGTTTTTT
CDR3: CASSWGQGLTNEKLFF

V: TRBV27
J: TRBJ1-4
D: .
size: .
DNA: TGTGCCAGCAGTTCTTGGGGGATCTCTAATGAAAAACTGTTTTTT
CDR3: CASSSWGISNEKLFF

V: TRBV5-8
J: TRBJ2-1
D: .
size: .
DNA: TGTGCCAGCAGCTTGTTAGGTGGGACCTACAATGAGCAGTTCTTC
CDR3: CASSLLGGTYNEQFF

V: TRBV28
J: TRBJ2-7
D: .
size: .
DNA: TGTGCCAGCAGTTTGCCAGGGAGGTACGAGCAGTACTTC
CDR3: CASSLPGRYEQYF

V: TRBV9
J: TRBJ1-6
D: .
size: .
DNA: TGTGCCAGCAGCCCTACAGCCCGGGGCTCCTATAATTCACCCCTCCACTTT
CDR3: CASSPTARGSYNSPLHF

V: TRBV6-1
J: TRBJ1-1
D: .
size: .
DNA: TGTGCCAGCAGTCCGAGAGGGGAAGGGGCACCTTTCTTT
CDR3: CASSPRGEGAPFF

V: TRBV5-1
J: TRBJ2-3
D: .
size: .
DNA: TGCGCCAGCACCCCCGGGGCCACAGATACGCAGTATTTT
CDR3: CASTPGATDTQYF

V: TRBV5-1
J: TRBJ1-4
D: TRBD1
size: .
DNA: TGCGCCAGCAGCTGGGCCCAGGGGGGCAATGAAAAACTGTTTTTT
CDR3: CASSWAQGGNEKLFF

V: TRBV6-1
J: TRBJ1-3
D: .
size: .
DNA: TGTGCCAGCAGTAAAGGGCGAGGGACTGGAAACACCATATATTTT
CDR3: CASSKGRGTGNTIYF

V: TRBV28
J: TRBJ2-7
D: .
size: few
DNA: TGTGCCAGCAGTAAGAGGAGCTCCTACGAGCAGTACTTC
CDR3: CASSKRSSYEQYF

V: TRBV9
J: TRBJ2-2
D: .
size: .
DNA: TGTGCCAGCACCACGGGAACTCTCACCGGGGAGCTGTTTTTT
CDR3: CASTTGTLTGELFF

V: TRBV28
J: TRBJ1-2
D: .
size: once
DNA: TGTGCCAGCAGCCAGACAGTCTTTTATGGCTACACCTTC
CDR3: CASSQTVFYGYTF

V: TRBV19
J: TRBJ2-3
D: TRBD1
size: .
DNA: TGTGCCAGTAGTCCCACGGCAGGGGGATCAGGCACAGATACGCAGTATTTT
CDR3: CASSPTAGGSGTDTQYF

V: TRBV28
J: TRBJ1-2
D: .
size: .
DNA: TGTGCCAGCAGCTTCTTTTCCGGGTACACCTTC
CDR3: CASSFFSGYTF

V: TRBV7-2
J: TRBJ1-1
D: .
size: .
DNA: TGTGCCAGCAGCTTAGTAGGGCGTATGAACACTGAAGCTTTCTTT
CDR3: CASSLVGRMNTEAFF

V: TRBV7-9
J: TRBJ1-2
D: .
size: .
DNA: TGTGCCAGCAGCTTAGGAAGTTTTATCTATGGCTACACCTTC
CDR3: CASSLGSFIYGYTF

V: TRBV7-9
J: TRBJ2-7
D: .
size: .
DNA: TGTGCCAGCAGCCCCCTCAACCCCTACGAGCAGTACTTC
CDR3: CASSPLNPYEQYF

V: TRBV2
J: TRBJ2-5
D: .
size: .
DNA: TGTGCCAGCAGTGCAGGTACAATCGAAGAGACCCAGTACTTC
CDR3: CASSAGTIEETQYF

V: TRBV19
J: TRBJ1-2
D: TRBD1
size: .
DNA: TGTGCCAGTACCTCGGACAGGGGTAACTATGGCTACACCTTC
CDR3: CASTSDRGNYGYTF

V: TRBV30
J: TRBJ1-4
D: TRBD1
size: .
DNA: TGTGCCTGGAGTGTAGGCAGGACAGGGGAACTGTTTTTT
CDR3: CAWSVGRTGELFF

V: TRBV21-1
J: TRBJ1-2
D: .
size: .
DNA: TGTGCCAGCAGCTCTCAATGCGCGGCGCGGGTCTATGGCTACACCTTC
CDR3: CASSSQCAARVYGYTF

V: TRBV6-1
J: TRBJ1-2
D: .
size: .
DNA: TGTGCCAGCAGTGAAGCAGGCGGACTAAACTATGGCTACACCTTC
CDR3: CASSEAGGLNYGYTF

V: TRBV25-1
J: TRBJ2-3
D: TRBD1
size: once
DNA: TGTGCCAGCAGGGGGACAGGGGGATCGGGTACGCAGTATTTT
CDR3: CASRGTGGSGTQYF

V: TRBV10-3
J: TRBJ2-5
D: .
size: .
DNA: TGTGCCATCAGTAGGGCAGACCAAGAGACCCAGTACTTC
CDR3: CAISRADQETQYF

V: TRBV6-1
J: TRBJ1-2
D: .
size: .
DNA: TGTGCCAGCAGTGAAGCCAGACAGAGTAACTATGGCTACACCTTC
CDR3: CASSEARQSNYGYTF

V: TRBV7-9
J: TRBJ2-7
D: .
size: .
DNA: TGTGCCAGCAGCTTGGACCAGCCCCACGAGCAGTACTTC
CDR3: CASSLDQPHEQYF

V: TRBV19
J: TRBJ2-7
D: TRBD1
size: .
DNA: TGTGCCAGTAGGGACAGGGACAGGGCTGCCTACGAGCAGTACTTC
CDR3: CASRDRDRAAYEQYF

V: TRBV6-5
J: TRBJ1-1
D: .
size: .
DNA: TGTGCCAGCAGTAAAATTTGGAACACTGAAGCTTTCTTT
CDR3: CASSKIWNTEAFF

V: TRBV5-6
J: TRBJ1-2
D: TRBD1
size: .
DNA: TGTGCCAGCAGCCCGGACAGGGGCCCCTATGGCTACACCTTC
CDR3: CASSPDRGPYGYTF

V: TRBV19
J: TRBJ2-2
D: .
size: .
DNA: TGTGCCAGTAGTATATGGAAGGGTTCGGGTGGCACCGGGGAGCTGTTTTTT
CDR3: CASSIWKGSGGTGELFF

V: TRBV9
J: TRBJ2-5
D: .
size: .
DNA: TGTGCCAGCAGCGTAGCTACGGGGAGTCCACCGGGGACCCAGTACTTC
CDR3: CASSVATGSPPGTQYF

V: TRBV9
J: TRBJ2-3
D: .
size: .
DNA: TGTGCCAGCAGCGCAACGGTGGGGAGAGGGACAGATACGCAGTATTTT
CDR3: CASSATVGRGTDTQYF

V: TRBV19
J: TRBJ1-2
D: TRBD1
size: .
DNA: TGTGCCAGTAGAGCTACAGGGGGCGCTTTCTATGGCTACACCTTC
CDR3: CASRATGGAFYGYTF

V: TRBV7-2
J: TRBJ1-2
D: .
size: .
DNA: TGTGCCAGCAGCTTATCCGGGGACCTTACGGGCTACACCTTC
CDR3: CASSLSGDLTGYTF

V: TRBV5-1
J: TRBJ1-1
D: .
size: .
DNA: TGCGCCAGCAGTGTCTGGGAGAGGGACACTGAAGCTTTCTTT
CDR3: CASSVWERDTEAFF

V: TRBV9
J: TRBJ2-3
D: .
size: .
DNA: TGTGCCAGCAGCGAATCTTCGACAGTACGCACAGATACGCAGTATTTT
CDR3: CASSESSTVRTDTQYF

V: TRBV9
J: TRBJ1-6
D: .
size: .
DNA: TGTGCCAGCAGCGTAGACCCCACCTATAATTCACCCCTCCACTTT
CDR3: CASSVDPTYNSPLHF

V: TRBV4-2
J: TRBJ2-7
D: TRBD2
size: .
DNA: TGTGCCAGCAGTGGACTAGCGGGGACCTACGAGCAGTACTTC
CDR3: CASSGLAGTYEQYF

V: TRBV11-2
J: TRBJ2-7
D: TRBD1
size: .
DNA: TGTGCCAGCAGCTTAGTGGGACAGGGCTACGAGCAGTACTTC
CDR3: CASSLVGQGYEQYF

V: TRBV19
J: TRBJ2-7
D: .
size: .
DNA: TGTGCCAGTAGATTGACAGCTAACTACGAGCAGTACTTC
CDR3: CASRLTANYEQYF

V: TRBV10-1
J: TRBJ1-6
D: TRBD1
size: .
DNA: TGCGCCAGCCAGGGGGACCGCTTGTCACCCCTCCACTTT
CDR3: CASQGDRLSPLHF

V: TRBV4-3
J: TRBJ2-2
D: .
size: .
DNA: TGCGCCAGCAGCCAAGATTATAGCCCAAAAAACACCGGGGAGCTGTTTTTT
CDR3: CASSQDYSPKNTGELFF

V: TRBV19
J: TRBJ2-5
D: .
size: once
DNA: TGTGCCAGTTCCTGGGGGGCAAGAAAAGAGACCCAGTACTTC
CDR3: CASSWGARKETQYF

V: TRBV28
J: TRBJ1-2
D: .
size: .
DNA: TGTGCCAGCAGTACCGTTACAGGGAACTATGGCTACACCTTC
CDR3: CASSTVTGNYGYTF

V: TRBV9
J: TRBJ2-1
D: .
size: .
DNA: TGTGCCAGCAGCCCGCAGGGCAATGAGCAGTTCTTC
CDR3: CASSPQGNEQFF

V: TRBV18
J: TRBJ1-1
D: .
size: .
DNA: TGTGCCAGCTCTCGACAGTCCATGAACACTGAAGCTTTCTTT
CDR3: CASSRQSMNTEAFF

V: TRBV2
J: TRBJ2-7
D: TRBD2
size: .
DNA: TGTGCCAGCAGTGTGGGACTACTCTCCTACGAGCAGTACTTC
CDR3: CASSVGLLSYEQYF

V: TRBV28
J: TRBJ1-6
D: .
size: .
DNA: TGTGCCAGCAGGCCCACCTCCTGGCCTATTAATTCACCCCTCCACTTT
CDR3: CASRPTSWPINSPLHF

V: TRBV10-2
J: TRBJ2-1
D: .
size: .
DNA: TGCGCCAGCAGTGTCTTCGGGGAGCAGTTCTTC
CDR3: CASSVFGEQFF